Given below is one T cell receptor beta chain in context. The data derive from a study of T cell changes during pregnancy in multiple sclerosis. The CDR3 spans 16 residues. V was clipped by 5 bases and J by 5 bases, with 21 bases between them. Looked up from germline, CDR1 is LGHNA and CDR2 is YNFKEQ. The method was immunoSEQ multiplex PCR; TCRdb's version includes in-frame clones alone and lacks a portion of them. This sample yields about 40,000 clones, of which almost 95% are seen a single time; under 0.4% belongs to the top ten. This chain uses TRBV4-2 with TRBJ2-5, with D possibly matching TRBD2 (6 bases). The sample in question was CD4+ T cells from peripheral blood mononuclear cells, obtained after pregnancy. The sequence derives from a female donor with multiple sclerosis, enrolled in a pregnancy study. The CDR3 DNA is TGTGCCAGCAGCGAGGGGACCACCGGGACTTTGGAGACCCAGTACTTC. This encodes CASSEGTTGTLETQYF.